The present TCR beta chain was sequenced within a study of molecular identifiers for immune sequencing clone quantification. Many counts were recorded for this clonotype. The antigen is not known. Study-level results: In CMV-specific effectors, clones above 20 copies held over 98% of molecules; naive, under 1%.

TCR libraries were built in bulk with a published protocol and specific TCR primers. One entry per CDR3 protein, called by TCRdb with MiXCR from the PCR reads. The repertoire holds 490,000 or so distinct CDR3 sequences, with around a fifth as singletons. Germline V gene lookup returns CDR1 SEHNR and CDR2 FQNEAQ (reference sequence). The J segment lost 0 bases and the V segment lost 5 bases, leaving 1 base of the junction unmatched. The CDR3 length is 13 residues. Sequenced input: naive CD8+ T cells from blood, with Jurkat cell RNA spiked in. This sample's subset: FACS-sorted CD8+CD4-CCR7+CD45RA+ naive T cells. The TCR originated in a human donor in good health. Some libraries in this study had Jurkat cell RNA spiked in. V gene TRBV7-9 combines with J gene TRBJ2-7; 7 nucleotides align to TRBD2. CDR3 loop: CASSRTSSYEQYF. DNA for the CDR3: TGTGCCAGCAGCCGGACTAGCTCCTACGAGCAGTACTTC.